Presented here are 15 T cell receptor beta chains from one specimen sequenced in a study of early T cells in non-severe SARS-CoV-2 infection. Each CDR3 protein gets one entry after TCRdb re-called the 5' RACE reads with MiXCR. Altogether roughly 35,000 distinct CDR3 sequences are present, 3.9% being singletons, with the ten largest covering about 9.1%. Sequencing was carried out using whole blood. These receptor sequences come from an adult who was a healthcare worker with PCR-confirmed SARS-CoV-2 infection or an uninfected control (not recorded which).

This clonotype showed up many times. The chain employs TRBV2 and TRBJ2-3, with D perhaps being TRBD1 or TRBD2 (5 bases each). The CDR3 extends over 15 amino acids. V shed 9 bases and J shed 6 bases, with 22 bases lying between them. The V gene's germline CDR1 is SNHLY and CDR2 FYNNEI. DNA for the CDR3: TGTGCCAGTACGCCCCAGGGAGTATTGGCGGATACGCAGTATTTT. It codes for CASTPQGVLADTQYF.

Notes on this clonotype: A junction boundary mismatches the germline segment, possibly from a read error. The chain carries TRBV20-1 and TRBJ1-2; D perhaps matches TRBD1 (5 bases). The CDR3 runs 10 residues. In germline, CDR1 is DFQATT, CDR2 SNEGSKA (reference sequence). The DNA of the CDR3 is TGCGGTGCTCCGACAGCGCACTACACCTTC. Encoded protein: CGAPTAHYTF.

This clonotype has at least ten counts. The chain combines TRBV12-3 or TRBV12-4 with TRBJ2-1, with TRBD2 matching 13 bases. With V trimmed by 2 bases and J by 14 bases, 6 bases remained unmatched. There are 14 residues in the CDR3. CDR3 amino acids: CASSLTGLAGEEFF. The CDR3 DNA follows: TGTGCCAGCAGTTTAACTGGACTAGCGGGAGAGGAGTTCTTC.

This clonotype was counted at least ten times. This chain uses TRBV6-5 with TRBJ2-7; maybe TRBD1 (5 bases). CDR1 is MNHEY, CDR2 SVGAGI, per germline. The CDR3 has 14 amino acids. Deletions cut 0 bases from V and 3 bases from J, with 9 bases between. The CDR3: CASSYSGQGYEQYF. CDR3 nucleotides: TGTGCCAGCAGTTACTCGGGGCAGGGCTACGAGCAGTACTTC.

This clonotype was picked up many times. The rearrangement joins TRBV14 to TRBJ2-1; unclear D gene. This CDR3 contains 17 residues. Germline V gene data show CDR1 as SGHDN and CDR2 as FVKESK. V dropped 2 bases and J dropped 6 bases, with 20 bases sitting between them. The CDR3 is CASSQLGATRIFNEQFF. The CDR3 DNA reads as TGTGCCAGCAGCCAATTAGGAGCGACCAGGATATTCAATGAGCAGTTCTTC.

V is TRBV20-1 and J is TRBJ2-1; 11 bases are a match to TRBD2. Germline CDR1 is DFQATT and CDR2 is SNEGSKA (reference sequence). The ends lost 0 bases at V and 4 bases at J; junction bases unmatched: 2. The CDR3 spans 15 residues. CDR3 in amino acids: CSARDSGRDYNEQFF. The CDR3 nucleotides are TGCAGTGCTAGAGATAGCGGGAGGGATTACAATGAGCAGTTCTTC.

This clonotype was found many times. The chain is built from TRBV15 and TRBJ2-7; 7 bases line up with TRBD1. This CDR3 is 16 amino acids long. Germline CDR1 and CDR2: LNHNV and YYDKDF (reference sequence). Unmatched junction bases numbered 8, after V lost 0 bases and J lost 3 bases. The CDR3 loop reads CATSRDRPGQLYEQYV. In nucleotides, the CDR3 is TGTGCCACCAGCAGAGATCGCCCGGGACAGCTCTACGAGCAGTACGTC.

This clonotype appeared many times. DNA of the CDR3: TGTGCCAGCAGCCAATTAGTCAGGGGCGATGAGCAGTTCTTC. This sequence encodes CASSQLVRGDEQFF. This sequence joins TRBV14 and TRBJ2-1; the D gene is possibly TRBD1 (6 bases). The germline V gene has CDR1 SGHDN and CDR2 FVKESK. This CDR3 has 14 residues. V was trimmed by 2 bases and J by 8 bases, leaving 13 bases between them.

At least ten counts were recorded for this clonotype. The V call is TRBV7-9, the J call TRBJ2-3, with 7 bases fitting TRBD2. Trimming at V came to 1 base and at J to 4 bases, leaving 8 bases not matched to a gene. Germline values: CDR1 SEHNR, CDR2 FQNEAQ (reference sequence). This CDR3 spans 16 amino acids. DNA of the CDR3: TGTGCCAGCAGCTTAGAAGTCGGGAGGAGGGCAGATACGCAGTATTTT. Protein sequence: CASSLEVGRRADTQYF. The full variable domain, completed using reference TRBV7-9 and TRBJ2-3, is DTGVSQNPRHKITKRGQNVTFRCDPISEHNRLYWYRQTLGQGPEFLTYFQNEAQLEKSRLLSDRFSAERPKGSFSTLEIQRTEQGDSAMYLCASSLEVGRRADTQYFGPGTRLTVL.

This clonotype was seen many times. The rearrangement links TRBV7-2 to TRBJ2-5; TRBD2 aligns across 11 bases. CDR1 is SGHTA and CDR2 is FQGNSA in the germline V gene. After removal of 1 base from V and 2 bases from J, the junction contained 9 bases not matched to a gene. The CDR3 has 18 residues. CDR3 nucleotides: TGTGCCAGCAGCTTAGTACTAGCGGGAGTACGGGGACAAGAGACCCAGTACTTC. Its translation is CASSLVLAGVRGQETQYF.

This clonotype was detected many times. The V and J genes are TRBV2 and TRBJ2-1, with 8 nucleotides matching TRBD2. Trimming cost V 7 bases and J 5 bases; bases outside gene matches: 7. The V gene's germline CDR1 is SNHLY and CDR2 FYNNEI. This CDR3 has 14 residues. CDR3 DNA: TGTGCCAGCAAGTACAGCGGGAGCCACAATGAGCAGTTCTTC. Its protein is CASKYSGSHNEQFF.

This clonotype occurred many times. V usage is TRBV19 and J usage is TRBJ2-3; no clear D. The CDR3 runs 12 residues. Per germline, CDR1 LNHDA and CDR2 SQIVND (reference sequence). V was pared by 6 bases and J by 2 bases, with 6 bases between. The CDR3 nucleotides read TGTGCCAGTAGCGCCGTCACAGATACGCAGTATTTT. Residues: CASSAVTDTQYF.

V gene TRBV7-2 combines with J gene TRBJ2-1; D is unresolved. The germline V gene encodes CDR1 SGHTA and CDR2 FQGNSA. V was cut by 5 bases and J by 9 bases, with 11 bases left in between. The CDR3 length is 12 residues. In DNA, the CDR3 is TGTGCCAGCAGCCCGGACCAGGCTGAGCAGTTCTTC. Translation: CASSPDQAEQFF.

This clonotype has only a few counts. The chain is built from TRBV29-1 and TRBJ2-7, with 10 bases that match TRBD2. CDR3 length: 15 residues. The J segment lost 4 bases and the V segment lost 5 bases, leaving 11 bases of the junction unmatched. CDR1 is SQVTM, CDR2 ANQGSEA, per germline. This CDR3 is CSVPLLAGSQYEQYF. The CDR3, as DNA: TGCAGCGTTCCCCTACTAGCGGGAAGTCAGTACGAGCAGTACTTC.

This clonotype has ten or more counts. Written as DNA, the CDR3 is TGTGCCAGCAGTTTATTCGCCGGGCCGGGTCAGCCCCAGCATTTT. As protein: CASSLFAGPGQPQHF. The V call is TRBV28, the J call TRBJ1-5; no definite D call. Germline V gene lookup returns CDR1 MDHEN and CDR2 SYDVKM. The germline V and J ends were trimmed by 1 base and 6 bases, with 13 bases remaining between them. The CDR3 runs 15 residues.